These 18 T cell receptor beta chains originate from one sample sequenced in a study of T cells after yellow fever vaccination. TCRdb reprocessed the 5' RACE reads with MiXCR, giving one entry per CDR3 protein. The sample shows about 50,000 distinct CDR3 sequences, approximately 5.5% of them seen only once. The sample in question was PBMCs, either bulk or a sorted T-cell subset (CD4+, CD8+, memory, or dextramer-sorted; not recorded which), obtained on the day of the yellow fever booster vaccination. The receptor set was obtained from a man younger than 35 who received the YFV17D yellow fever vaccine.

The chain links TRBV11-2 to TRBJ2-1; possible D gene TRBD2, 5 bases. Germline lookup yields CDR1 SGHAT and CDR2 FQNNGV. CDR3 length equals 15 residues. Trimming shortened V by 0 bases and J by 1 base, and 7 bases separated the two germline ends. This chain's CDR3 is CASSLEDSSYNEQFF. The CDR3 bases are TGTGCCAGCAGCTTAGAGGACTCTTCCTACAATGAGCAGTTCTTC.

This clonotype was seen many times. The chain joins TRBV7-8 to TRBJ2-3, with 11 bases that match TRBD1. The length of the CDR3 is 17 residues. Germline V CDR1 and CDR2: SGHVS, FQNEAQ. J lost 2 bases, V lost 6 bases, and 10 bases had no gene match. The CDR3 here is CASRSAGTGGLTDTQYF. In nucleotides, the CDR3 is TGTGCCAGCAGATCCGCCGGGACAGGGGGGCTCACAGATACGCAGTATTTT. Full variable domain (remainder filled in from reference TRBV7-8 and TRBJ2-3): GAGVSQSPRYKVAKRGQDVALRCDPISGHVSLFWYQQALGQGPEFLTYFQNEAQLDKSGLPSDRFFAERPEGSVSTLKIQRTQQEDSAVYLCASRSAGTGGLTDTQYFGPGTRLTVL.

This clonotype was detected a few times. The rearrangement joins TRBV10-3 to TRBJ2-5, with TRBD1 matching over 7 bases. V trimming: 5 bases; J trimming: 0 bases; junction bases outside the gene matches: 12. Germline V gene sequence: CDR1 ENHRY, CDR2 SYGVKD. There are 17 residues in the CDR3. Here the CDR3 reads CAISNNSRGNHQETQYF. The CDR3 nucleotides read TGTGCCATCAGTAATAACTCCAGGGGGAACCACCAAGAGACCCAGTACTTC.

This clonotype has at least ten counts. The rearrangement links TRBV20-1 to TRBJ2-5; TRBD2 aligns across 7 bases. The CDR3 contains 13 residues. Germline CDR1 reads DFQATT; CDR2 reads SNEGSKA (reference sequence). The V gene end was trimmed by 5 bases and the J gene end by 2 bases; junction bases not matched to a gene: 5. DNA for the CDR3: TGCAGTGCTCCCCCGGGGGGACAAGAGACCCAGTACTTC. Residues: CSAPPGGQETQYF.

In this sample, this clonotype turned up many times. The rearrangement links TRBV12-3 or TRBV12-4 to TRBJ2-1, with D unclear. The CDR3 spans 13 residues. Trimming took off 5 bases at V and 4 bases at J, with 9 bases between the two ends. The DNA for the CDR3 is TGTGCCAGCAGTCCCGAGTATTACAATGAGCAGTTCTTC. Its translation: CASSPEYYNEQFF.

The chain is built from TRBV7-9 and TRBJ2-1; TRBD2 matches 7 bases. From germline, CDR1 is SEHNR and CDR2 FQNEAQ (reference sequence). The V gene end was trimmed by 5 bases and the J gene end by 10 bases; junction bases not matched to a gene: 8. The CDR3 covers 13 residues. The CDR3 region is CASSPSGTWEQFF. The CDR3 DNA follows: TGTGCCAGCAGCCCCAGCGGGACGTGGGAGCAGTTCTTC.

This clonotype was counted only a few times. The V call is TRBV7-9, the J call TRBJ2-6; 8 positions agree with TRBD1. Germline V gene data show CDR1 as SEHNR and CDR2 as FQNEAQ (reference sequence). The CDR3 has 19 amino acids. With 3 bases clipped from V and 1 base from J, the junction kept 11 bases outside the gene matches. CDR3 nucleotide sequence: TGTGCCAGCAGCTTGGGATTCGGACAGGGTTTGTCTGGGGCCAACGTCCTGACTTTC. Amino acid sequence: CASSLGFGQGLSGANVLTF.

The V call is TRBV7-2, the J call TRBJ2-2, with D possibly being TRBD1 (5 bases). CDR1 SGHTA and CDR2 FQGNSA come from the germline V gene. V lost 5 bases and J 6 bases, leaving 7 bases between the germline ends. The CDR3 extends over 12 amino acids. CDR3 nucleotides: TGTGCCAGCAGCCTGGGGCCCGGGGAGCTGTTTTTT. This gives the protein CASSLGPGELFF.

This clonotype was seen at least ten times. This chain links TRBV21-1 with TRBJ1-6; the table's TRBD1 call for D was not verified on the DNA. TRBV21-1 is shown as a pseudogene. The CDR3 is 16 residues long. The DNA for the CDR3 is TGTGCCAGCAGCAAAGACCTTGGTACAGGATGTTCACCCCTCCACTTT. This encodes CASSKDLGTGCSPLHF.

This clonotype was observed many times. The chain couples TRBV5-1 to TRBJ2-7, with D perhaps TRBD1 (6 bases). CDR3 length: 14 amino acids. CDR1 SGHRS and CDR2 YFSETQ come from the germline V gene. Trimming shortened V by 3 bases and J by 0 bases, and 10 bases separated the two germline ends. The CDR3 loop is CASSYTGFSYEQYF. The CDR3 nucleotides read TGCGCCAGCAGCTATACAGGGTTCTCCTACGAGCAGTACTTC.

On this clonotype: This may come from a read error, since a much larger clone is one base off. The J gene is TRBJ2-7, the V gene TRBV5-1; 8 bases fit TRBD1. CDR3 length equals 13 residues. Germline lookup yields CDR1 SGHRS and CDR2 YFSETQ. V trimming: 3 bases; J trimming: 6 bases; junction bases outside the gene matches: 5. The CDR3 protein is CASSSDRDFEQYF. In nucleotides, the CDR3 is TGCGCCAGCAGCTCGGACAGGGACTTCGAGCAGTACTTC.

This clonotype has a count of ten or more. This chain joins TRBV29-1 and TRBJ2-7; D gene uncertain. V lost 2 bases and J lost 0, with 14 bases in between. In germline, CDR1 is SQVTM, CDR2 ANQGSEA. This CDR3 spans 15 amino acids. The CDR3 sequence is CSVESADPSSYEQYF. The CDR3 DNA sequence: TGCAGCGTTGAATCGGCGGATCCTAGCTCCTACGAGCAGTACTTC.

This clonotype was counted only a few times. The J gene is TRBJ2-1, the V gene TRBV6-2 or TRBV6-3, with a possible D match to TRBD2 (6 bases). Germline CDR1 and CDR2: MNHEY and SVGEGT. This CDR3 contains 16 residues. V was cut by 2 bases and J by 9 bases, with 20 bases left in between. The CDR3 spells CASSYRGLEQGVEQFF. CDR3 DNA: TGTGCCAGCAGTTACCGGGGACTTGAGCAAGGGGTTGAGCAGTTCTTC.

This clonotype has at least ten counts. The chain employs TRBV29-1 and TRBJ2-3; 8 bases map to TRBD2. This CDR3 is built from 19 residues. V lost 3 bases, J lost 0 bases, and 17 bases stayed unmatched. The V gene's germline CDR1 is SQVTM and CDR2 ANQGSEA. For the CDR3, the DNA is TGCAGCGTTGACCGAACGTTCGGGGGGGTAGTGTATAGCACAGATACGCAGTATTTT. It translates to CSVDRTFGGVVYSTDTQYF.

This clonotype showed up many times. This chain joins TRBV29-1 and TRBJ1-4, with D possibly being TRBD1 (6 bases). Germline V gene data show CDR1 as SQVTM and CDR2 as ANQGSEA. V dropped 1 base and J dropped 12 bases, with 21 bases sitting between them. The CDR3 spans 15 residues. The CDR3 region is CSVEGVVGGGLELFF. CDR3 DNA: TGCAGCGTTGAAGGCGTAGTCGGGGGCGGGCTTGAACTGTTTTTT. Using reference TRBV29-1 and TRBJ1-4 for the parts outside the CDR3, the full variable domain is SAVISQKPSRDICQRGTSLTIQCQVDSQVTMMFWYRQQPGQSLTLIATANQGSEATYESGFVIDKFPISRPNLTFSTLTVSNMSPEDSSIYLCSVEGVVGGGLELFFGSGTQLSVL.

At least ten counts were recorded for this clonotype. This chain connects TRBV5-1 to TRBJ2-1, with 7 nucleotides matching TRBD2. CDR3 length: 12 residues. J was trimmed by 4 bases and V by 7 bases; bases with no gene match: 2. The germline gives CDR1 SGHRS, CDR2 YFSETQ. The CDR3 reads CASGGGYNEQFF. The CDR3 nucleotides read TGCGCCAGCGGCGGGGGTTACAATGAGCAGTTCTTC.

In this sample, this clonotype turned up a few times. V usage is TRBV7-9 and J usage is TRBJ1-5; D unresolved. Germline CDR1 is SEHNR and CDR2 is FQNEAQ (reference sequence). Trimming removed 1 base from V and 4 bases from J, with 11 bases in between. The CDR3 contains 15 residues. DNA for the CDR3: TGTGCCAGCAGCTTAGAGGGAAGAGAAAATCAGCCCCAGCATTTT. Protein sequence: CASSLEGRENQPQHF.

This sequence joins TRBV6-1 and TRBJ2-7, with D perhaps TRBD1 (6 bases). Germline V gives CDR1 MNHNS, CDR2 SASEGT. Between the trimmed V and J ends, which lost 8 bases and 3 bases, there was a span of 17 bases. There are 14 residues in the CDR3. Here the CDR3 DNA reads TGTGCCAGCCGAAGGGGGACGGAGCGCTACGAGCAGTACGTC. The encoded protein is CASRRGTERYEQYV.